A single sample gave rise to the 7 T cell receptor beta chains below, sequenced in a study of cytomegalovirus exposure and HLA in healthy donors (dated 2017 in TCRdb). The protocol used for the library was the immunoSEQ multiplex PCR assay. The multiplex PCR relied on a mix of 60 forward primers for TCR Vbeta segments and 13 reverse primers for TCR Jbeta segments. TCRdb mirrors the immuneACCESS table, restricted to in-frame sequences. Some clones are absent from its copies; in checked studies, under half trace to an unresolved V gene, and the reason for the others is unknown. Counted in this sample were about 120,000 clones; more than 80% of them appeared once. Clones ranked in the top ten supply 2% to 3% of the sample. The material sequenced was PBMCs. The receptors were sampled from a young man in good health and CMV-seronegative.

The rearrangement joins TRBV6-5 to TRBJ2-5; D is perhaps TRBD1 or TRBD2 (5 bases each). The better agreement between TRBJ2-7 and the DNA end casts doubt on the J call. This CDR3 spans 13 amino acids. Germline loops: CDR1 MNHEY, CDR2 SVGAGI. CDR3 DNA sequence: TGTGCCAGCAGTTACCGTGGGGGCTACGAGCAGTACTTC. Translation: CASSYRGGYEQYF.

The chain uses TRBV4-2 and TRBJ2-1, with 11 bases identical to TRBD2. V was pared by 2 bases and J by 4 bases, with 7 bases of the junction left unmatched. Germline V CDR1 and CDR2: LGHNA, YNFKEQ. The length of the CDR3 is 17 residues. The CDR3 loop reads CASSQQELAGAYNEQFF. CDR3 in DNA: TGTGCCAGCAGCCAACAAGAACTAGCGGGAGCATACAATGAGCAGTTCTTC.

The CDR3, as DNA: TGTGCCATCAGTGACCCCGCGGGGGGCACAGATACGCAGTATTTT. Translating gives CAISDPAGGTDTQYF. The V and J genes are TRBV10-3 and TRBJ2-3, with TRBD2 identical over 7 bases. V trimming: 3 bases; J trimming: 1 base; junction bases outside the gene matches: 4. Germline V CDR1 and CDR2: ENHRY, SYGVKD. This CDR3 region has 15 residues.

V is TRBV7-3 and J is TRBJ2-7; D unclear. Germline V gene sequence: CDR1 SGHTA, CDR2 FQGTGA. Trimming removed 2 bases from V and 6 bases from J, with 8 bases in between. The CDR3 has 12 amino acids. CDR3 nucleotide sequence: TGTGCCAGCAGCTTAGGTCCCGGCGAGCAGTACTTC. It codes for CASSLGPGEQYF.

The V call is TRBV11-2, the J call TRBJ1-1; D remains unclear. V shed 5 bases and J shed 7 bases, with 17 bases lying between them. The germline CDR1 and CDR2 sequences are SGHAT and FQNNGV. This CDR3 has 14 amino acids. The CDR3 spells CASSPVGQQDEAFF. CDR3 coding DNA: TGTGCCAGCAGCCCCGTTGGGCAGCAAGATGAAGCTTTCTTT.

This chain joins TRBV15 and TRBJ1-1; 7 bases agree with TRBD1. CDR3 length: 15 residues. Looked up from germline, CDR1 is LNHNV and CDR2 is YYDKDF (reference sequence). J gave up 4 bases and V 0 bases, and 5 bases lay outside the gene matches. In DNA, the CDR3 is TGTGCCACCAGCAGAGATATTCAGGGGGGCACTGAAGCTTTCTTT. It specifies CATSRDIQGGTEAFF.

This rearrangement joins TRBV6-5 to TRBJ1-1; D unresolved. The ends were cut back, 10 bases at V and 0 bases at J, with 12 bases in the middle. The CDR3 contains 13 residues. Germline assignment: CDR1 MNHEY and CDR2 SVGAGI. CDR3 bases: TGTGCCATTAAGACACGAATGAACACTGAAGCTTTCTTT. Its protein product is CAIKTRMNTEAFF.